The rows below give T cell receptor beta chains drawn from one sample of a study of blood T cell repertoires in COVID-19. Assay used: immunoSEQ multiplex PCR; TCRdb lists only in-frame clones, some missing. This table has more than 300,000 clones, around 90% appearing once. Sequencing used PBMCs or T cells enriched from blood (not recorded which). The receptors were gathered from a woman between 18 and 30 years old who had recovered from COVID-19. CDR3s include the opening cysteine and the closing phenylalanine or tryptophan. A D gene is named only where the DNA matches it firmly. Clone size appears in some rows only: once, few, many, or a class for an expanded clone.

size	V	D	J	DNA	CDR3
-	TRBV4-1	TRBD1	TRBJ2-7	TGCGCCAGCAGCCAAATGTCGCAGGGGGCGAGCGAGCAGTACTTC	CASSQMSQGASEQYF
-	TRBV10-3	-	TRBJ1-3	TGTGCCATCAGTGACACAGGAAAACGGGGAAACACCATATATTTT	CAISDTGKRGNTIYF
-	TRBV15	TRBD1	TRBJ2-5	TGTGCCACCAGCACTGGACAGGGCTACCAAGAGACCCAGTACTTC	CATSTGQGYQETQYF
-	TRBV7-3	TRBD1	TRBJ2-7	TGTGCCAGCAGCCCTGGACAGGGGCCTGCCTACGAGCAGTACTTC	CASSPGQGPAYEQYF
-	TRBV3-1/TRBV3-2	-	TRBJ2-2	TGTGCCAGCAGCCCCTCGGCGGGGCCCGGGGAGCTGTTTTTT	CASSPSAGPGELFF
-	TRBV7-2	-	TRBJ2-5	TGTGCCAGCAGCTTAGACTCGCCCAGGGTGGGTGAGACCCAGTACTTC	CASSLDSPRVGETQYF
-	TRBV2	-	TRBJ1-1	TGTGCCAGCAGTGAACCTTTGAACACTGAAGCTTTCTTT	CASSEPLNTEAFF
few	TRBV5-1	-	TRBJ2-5	TGCGCCAGCAGCTTGGGTGGCAGGGGCCAAGAGACCCAGTACTTC	CASSLGGRGQETQYF
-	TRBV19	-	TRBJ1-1	TGTGCCAGTAGCCAGGGTAACACTGAAGCTTTCTTT	CASSQGNTEAFF
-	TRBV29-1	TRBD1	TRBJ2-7	TGCAGCGTTGATACCCGGACAGGGTCCGCCTACGAGCAGTACTTC	CSVDTRTGSAYEQYF
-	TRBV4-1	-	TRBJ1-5	TGCGCCAGCAGCCAAGTGACCAGGGCAAATCAGCCCCAGCATTTT	CASSQVTRANQPQHF
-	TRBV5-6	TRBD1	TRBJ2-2	TGTGCCAGCAGCATCCGGGACAGGGGAACCGGGGAGCTGTTTTTT	CASSIRDRGTGELFF
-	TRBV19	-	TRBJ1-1	TGTGCCAGTAGTCGGGAGTATCGTATTGGTGTTGCTGAAGCTTTCTTT	CASSREYRIGVAEAFF
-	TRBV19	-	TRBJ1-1	TGTGCCAGTAGTAACGACTACACTGAAGCTTTCTTT	CASSNDYTEAFF
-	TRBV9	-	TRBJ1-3	TGTGCCAGCAGCGTAGGTGCAGGAGGCTCTGGAAACACCATATATTTT	CASSVGAGGSGNTIYF
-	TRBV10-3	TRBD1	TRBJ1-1	TGTGCCACGTCAGACAGGGTCCGGCAGGGCACTGAAGCTTTCTTT	CATSDRVRQGTEAFF
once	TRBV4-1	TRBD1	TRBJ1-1	TGCGCCAGCAGCCACCACACAGGGGGCACTGAAGCTTTCTTT	CASSHHTGGTEAFF
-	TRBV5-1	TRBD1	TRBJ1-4	TGCGCCAGCAGCCAAGGACAGGGGAATGAAAAACTGTTTTTT	CASSQGQGNEKLFF
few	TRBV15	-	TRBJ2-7	TGTGCCACCAGCAGAGATCTGTTATACGAGCAGTACTTC	CATSRDLLYEQYF
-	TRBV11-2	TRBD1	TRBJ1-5	TGTGCCAGCAGCTTAGACGGGACAGAAGTTCAGCCCCAGCATTTT	CASSLDGTEVQPQHF
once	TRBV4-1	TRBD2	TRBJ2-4	TGCGCCAGCAGCCAAGGGCTAGCGGGGGTGAAAGCCAAAAACATTCAGTACTTC	CASSQGLAGVKAKNIQYF
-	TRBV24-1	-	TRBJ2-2	TGTGCCACCAGTGATTTAGAGGGTAGGAACACCGGGGAGCTGTTTTTT	CATSDLEGRNTGELFF
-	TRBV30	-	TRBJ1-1	TGTGCCTGGAGTGTAATGGGAGGCACTGAAGCTTTCTTT	CAWSVMGGTEAFF
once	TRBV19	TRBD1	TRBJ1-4	TGTGCCAGTAGTCTCACCGGGACAGGGACTGAAAAACTGTTTTTT	CASSLTGTGTEKLFF
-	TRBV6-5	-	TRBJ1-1	TGTGCCAGCAGTTACCTAGGACAGAGGAACACTGAAGCTTTCTTT	CASSYLGQRNTEAFF
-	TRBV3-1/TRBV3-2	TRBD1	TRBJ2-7	TGTGCCAGCAGCCAAGCGGGACAGGGTTACGAGCAGTACTTC	CASSQAGQGYEQYF
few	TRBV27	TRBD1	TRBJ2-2	TGTGCCAGCAGCTCCGGGACAGGGCCGAGAACCGGGGAGCTGTTTTTT	CASSSGTGPRTGELFF
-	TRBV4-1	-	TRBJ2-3	TGCGCCAGCAGCCAAGGCCCCGTCGACTCCCTACTGATCACAGATACGCAGTATTTT	CASSQGPVDSLLITDTQYF
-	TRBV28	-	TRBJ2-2	TGTGCCAGCAGGGCTTGGGGCGGTGACACCGGGGAGCTGTTTTTT	CASRAWGGDTGELFF
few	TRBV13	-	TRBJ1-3	TGTGCCAGCAGCGTGGGACACTCTGGAAACACCATATATTTT	CASSVGHSGNTIYF
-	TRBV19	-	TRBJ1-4	TGTGCCAGTAGTATAGTTTGGGGCTCGACTAATGAAAAACTGTTTTTT	CASSIVWGSTNEKLFF
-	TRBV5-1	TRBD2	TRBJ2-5	TGCGCCAGCACCTTGACTAGCGGGAATCAAGAGACCCAGTACTTC	CASTLTSGNQETQYF
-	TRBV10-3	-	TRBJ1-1	TGTGCCATCAGTGTATCGTTACAGGGAAGCACTGAAGCTTTCTTT	CAISVSLQGSTEAFF
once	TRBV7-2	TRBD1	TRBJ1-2	TGTGCCAGCAGCGAAAGTACAGGGGTGGGATATGGCTACACCTTC	CASSESTGVGYGYTF